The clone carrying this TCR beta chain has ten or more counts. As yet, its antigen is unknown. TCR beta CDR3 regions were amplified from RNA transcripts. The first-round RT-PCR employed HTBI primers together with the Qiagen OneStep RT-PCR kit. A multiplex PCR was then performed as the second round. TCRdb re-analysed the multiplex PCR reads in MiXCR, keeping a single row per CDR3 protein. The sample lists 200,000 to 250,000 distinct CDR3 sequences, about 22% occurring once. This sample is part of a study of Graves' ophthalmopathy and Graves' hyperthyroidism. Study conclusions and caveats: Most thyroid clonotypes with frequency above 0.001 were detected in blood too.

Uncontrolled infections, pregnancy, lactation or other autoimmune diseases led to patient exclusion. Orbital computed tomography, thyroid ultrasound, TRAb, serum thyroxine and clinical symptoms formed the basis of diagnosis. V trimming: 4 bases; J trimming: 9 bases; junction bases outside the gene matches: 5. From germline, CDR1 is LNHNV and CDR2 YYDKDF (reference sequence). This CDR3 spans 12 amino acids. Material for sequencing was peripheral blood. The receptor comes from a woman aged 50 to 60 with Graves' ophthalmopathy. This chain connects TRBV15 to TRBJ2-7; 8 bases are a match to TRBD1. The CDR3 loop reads CATSTRQGTQYF. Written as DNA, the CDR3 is TGTGCCACCAGCACCCGACAGGGGACGCAGTACTTC.